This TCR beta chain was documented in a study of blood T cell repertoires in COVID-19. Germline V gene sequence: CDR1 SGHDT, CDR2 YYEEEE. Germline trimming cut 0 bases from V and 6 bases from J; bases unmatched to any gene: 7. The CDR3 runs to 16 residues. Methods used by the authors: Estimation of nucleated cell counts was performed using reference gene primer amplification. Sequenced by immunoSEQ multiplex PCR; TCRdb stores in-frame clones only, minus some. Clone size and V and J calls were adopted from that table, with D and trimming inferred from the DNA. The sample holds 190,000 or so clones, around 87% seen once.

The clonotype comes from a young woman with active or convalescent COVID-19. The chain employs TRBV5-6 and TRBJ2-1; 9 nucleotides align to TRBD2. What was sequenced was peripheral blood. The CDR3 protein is CASSLAVASGTNEQFF. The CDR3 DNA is TGTGCCAGCAGCTTGGCCGTGGCTAGCGGGACCAATGAGCAGTTCTTC.